This record covers a single T cell receptor beta chain. Its antigen is still unknown. This sample is part of a study of CD8 T cells in Susac syndrome. Study observations and caveats: The study conceded that relatively few individuals underwent its TCR sequencing and HLA analysis.

RNA amounts of about 0.5 to 1 ug underwent reverse transcription with random hexamers. A multiplex approach, immunoSEQ multiplex PCR, amplified TCR beta CDR3 across 54 Vbeta and 13 Jbeta. TCRdb processed the immunoSEQ multiplex PCR reads anew with MiXCR; each CDR3 protein has one entry. The sample carries hundreds of thousands of distinct CDR3 sequences, 80% to 90% recorded once. V lost 4 bases and J lost 3, with 16 bases in between. The CDR3 consists of 15 residues. CDR1 is KGHSY, CDR2 FQNENV, per germline. This receptor was obtained from a human donor with multiple sclerosis. Input material: CD8+ T cells from PBMCs. The chain links TRBV16 to TRBJ2-7; D may be TRBD2 (6 bases). CDR3: CASSLRTNALYEQYF. CDR3 bases: TGTGCCAGCAGCCTAAGGACTAATGCCCTCTACGAGCAGTACTTC.